One and the same sample provided the 23 T cell receptor beta chains below, sequenced in a study of blood T cells in healthy people across ages. Primed by a sample-barcoded 5' primer and a J-beta primer mix, a second PCR proceeded for about 7 to 11 cycles. Each CDR3 protein gets one entry after TCRdb re-called the 5' RACE reads with MiXCR. The table shows over 700,000 distinct CDR3 sequences, with about 53% occurring only once. The specimen sequenced was blood. These receptors were collected from a man of 80 years or more in good health.

This clonotype occurred a few times. The rearrangement joins TRBV6-5 to TRBJ2-7; 8 positions agree with TRBD2. Trimming cost V 10 bases and J 0 bases; bases outside gene matches: 8. This CDR3 spans 14 amino acids. CDR1 and CDR2 from the germline V gene are MNHEY and SVGAGI. The CDR3 DNA sequence: TGTGCCATCGCACAGAGCGGGAGCTCCTACGAGCAGTACTTC. Translating it yields CAIAQSGSSYEQYF.

This clonotype was observed a handful of times. The chain uses TRBV29-1 and TRBJ2-5; 9 positions agree with TRBD1. This CDR3 is built from 13 residues. With 6 bases clipped from V and 2 bases from J, the junction kept 4 bases outside the gene matches. Germline V CDR1 and CDR2: SQVTM, ANQGSEA. The CDR3 loop reads CSVSQGAQETQYF. In DNA form, the CDR3 reads TGCAGCGTCTCACAGGGGGCACAAGAGACCCAGTACTTC.

This clonotype was observed a few times. The chain combines TRBV2 with TRBJ2-3; D is unclear. The germline CDR1 and CDR2 sequences are SNHLY and FYNNEI. The V and J ends lost 1 base and 14 bases respectively, with 13 bases between them. This CDR3 spans 12 amino acids. This CDR3 reads CASSEEHRYAYF. The CDR3 DNA reads as TGTGCCAGCAGTGAAGAGCACAGATACGCGTATTTT.

This clonotype has only a few counts. V and J are TRBV5-1 and TRBJ2-5, with D uncertain. CDR1 SGHRS and CDR2 YFSETQ come from the germline V gene. The V end was cut by 5 bases, the J end by 2 bases, with 13 bases between. This CDR3 has 14 amino acids. CDR3 DNA sequence: TGCGCCAGCAGTTCTATGTCCCCTCAAGAGACCCAGTACTTC. It is translated as CASSSMSPQETQYF.

This clonotype was picked up a small number of times. The chain joins TRBV20-1 to TRBJ2-4; weak D call: TRBD1 (7 bases). The CDR3 covers 15 residues. Trimming took off 7 bases at V and 5 bases at J, with 21 bases between the two ends. From germline, CDR1 is DFQATT and CDR2 SNEGSKA (reference sequence). The CDR3 protein is CSVSGAGGRENIQYF. The CDR3 coding sequence is TGCAGTGTCTCGGGGGCAGGGGGAAGGGAAAACATTCAGTACTTC.

The CDR3, as DNA: TGTGCCAGCAGCTTAGGGGCCCTCCCACACAGGGGCGGTAGGTACAATGAGCAGTTCTTC. Its protein is CASSLGALPHRGGRYNEQFF. The V and J genes are TRBV13 and TRBJ2-1; 7 nucleotides align to TRBD1. Per the germline V gene, CDR1 is PRHDT and CDR2 is FYEKMQ (reference sequence). This CDR3 contains 20 residues. The V segment lost 0 bases and the J segment 4 bases; nucleotides outside the gene matches: 18.

The chain couples TRBV7-2 to TRBJ2-5, with D perhaps matching TRBD2 (5 bases). The DNA end favors TRBJ2-7, so the J call may be wrong. The CDR3 contains 17 residues. Germline-derived CDR1 and CDR2 are SGHTA and FQGNSA. The CDR3 nucleotides are TGTGCCAGCAGCTTAGGAAGGCCTAATTCGGGGTACTACGAGCAGTACTTC. Its translation is CASSLGRPNSGYYEQYF.

The chain links TRBV12-3 or TRBV12-4 to TRBJ2-3; D uncertain. V lost 3 bases and J lost 0, with 10 bases in between. The CDR3 is made up of 15 amino acids. The CDR3 DNA reads as TGTGCCAGCAGTTTGTCTATGTCTAGCACAGATACGCAGTATTTT. Protein: CASSLSMSSTDTQYF.

This clonotype showed up just a few times. The chain combines TRBV24-1 with TRBJ2-6, with D unclear. The CDR3 has 13 amino acids. Germline V gene data show CDR1 as KGHDR and CDR2 as SFDVKD. V dropped 9 bases and J dropped 0 bases, with 5 bases sitting between them. The CDR3, as DNA: TGTGCCACCTCTAGCTCTGGGGCCAACGTCCTGACTTTC. Protein sequence: CATSSSGANVLTF.

The sample holds a few counts of this clonotype. The rearrangement joins TRBV7-9 to TRBJ2-7; no clear D gene. The CDR3 runs to 12 residues. Germline values: CDR1 SEHNR, CDR2 FQNEAQ (reference sequence). Trimming shortened V by 8 bases and J by 7 bases, and 15 bases separated the two germline ends. The CDR3 spells CASLLAAGEQYF. For the CDR3, the DNA is TGTGCCAGCCTACTCGCAGCCGGTGAGCAGTACTTC. Combining the CDR3 with reference TRBV7-9 and TRBJ2-7 gives the whole variable domain DTGVSQNPRHKITKRGQNVTFRCDPISEHNRLYWYRQTLGQGPEFLTYFQNEAQLEKSRLLSDRFSAERPKGSFSTLEIQRTEQGDSAMYLCASLLAAGEQYFGPGTRLTVT.

The chain combines TRBV5-1 with TRBJ2-5, with D tentatively TRBD1 or TRBD2 (5 bases each). The J call may be wrong; the DNA end is better matched by TRBJ2-7. Germline CDR1 is SGHRS and CDR2 is YFSETQ. The CDR3 has 14 amino acids. CDR3 sequence (DNA): TGCGCCAGCAGCTTGTGGGACCGCACCTACGAGCAGTACTTC. Residues: CASSLWDRTYEQYF.

The sample holds a few counts of this clonotype. The chain recombines TRBV7-9 with TRBJ2-1; 9 bases line up with TRBD1. CDR1 and CDR2 (germline): SEHNR, FQNEAQ (reference sequence). The CDR3 has 15 residues. The junction had 8 bases not matched to a gene; V was cut back by 3 bases and J by 8 bases. This CDR3 is CASSLRTGDRDEQFF. CDR3 nucleotide sequence: TGTGCCAGCAGCTTGAGGACAGGGGATAGGGATGAGCAGTTCTTC.

The chain combines TRBV3-1 with TRBJ2-1; 7 bases line up with TRBD2. The length of the CDR3 is 16 residues. Trimming took 1 base from V and 3 from J; bases not matched to a gene: 6. Per the germline V gene, CDR1 is LGHDT and CDR2 is YNNKEL (reference sequence). The CDR3 reads CASSQGGPSGYNEQFF. CDR3 nucleotide sequence: TGTGCCAGCAGCCAAGGTGGGCCTAGCGGCTACAATGAGCAGTTCTTC.

The chain is built from TRBV6-1 and TRBJ2-4; TRBD2 might be the D (5 bases). The CDR3 runs to 14 residues. V was shortened by 7 bases and J by 0 bases, with 10 bases between the two germline ends. Germline lookup yields CDR1 MNHNS and CDR2 SASEGT. The CDR3 loop is CASTGLGAKNIQYF. Here the CDR3 DNA reads TGTGCCAGCACCGGACTGGGAGCCAAAAACATTCAGTACTTC.

The chain recombines TRBV20-1 with TRBJ1-5; D is perhaps TRBD1 (5 bases). The germline gives CDR1 DFQATT, CDR2 SNEGSKA (reference sequence). Trimming left V 0 bases short and J 2 bases short, with 14 bases between. The CDR3 length is 16 residues. The CDR3 protein is CSAREEGIGGNQPQHF. The DNA for the CDR3 is TGCAGTGCTAGAGAAGAGGGGATCGGTGGCAATCAGCCCCAGCATTTT.

The chain recombines TRBV2 with TRBJ2-3; no reliable D call. This CDR3 spans 17 amino acids. The germline V and J ends were trimmed by 6 bases and 2 bases, with 21 bases remaining between them. Germline assignment: CDR1 SNHLY and CDR2 FYNNEI. CDR3 sequence (DNA): TGTGCCAGCAGGGGCTCTAGGACGGCCCAGTTCACAGATACGCAGTATTTT. It encodes CASRGSRTAQFTDTQYF.

V usage is TRBV30 and J usage is TRBJ2-7, with D hard to call. Trimming took off 3 bases at V and 0 bases at J, with 9 bases between the two ends. Germline values: CDR1 GTSNPN, CDR2 SVGIG (reference sequence). The CDR3 extends over 13 amino acids. CDR3 sequence: CAWRSEPSYEQYF. The DNA for the CDR3 is TGTGCCTGGAGAAGCGAGCCCTCCTACGAGCAGTACTTC.

This clonotype was found a few times. The J gene is TRBJ2-4, the V gene TRBV7-9; D is perhaps TRBD1 (5 bases). The assigned J gene may be wrong: the sequence end matches TRBJ2-7 better. CDR3 length: 14 amino acids. Germline CDR1 is SEHNR and CDR2 is FQNEAQ (reference sequence). The CDR3 loop is CASGPPQGLYEQYF. In DNA, the CDR3 is TGTGCCAGCGGCCCCCCCCAGGGCCTCTACGAGCAGTACTTC.

This clonotype has a handful of counts. The CDR3 reads CSARDGIVGYNEQFF. CDR3 nucleotides: TGCAGTGCTAGAGACGGGATAGTAGGATACAATGAGCAGTTCTTC. This chain links TRBV20-1 with TRBJ2-1; weak D call: TRBD2 (5 bases). Deletions cut 0 bases from V and 4 bases from J, with 13 bases between. The length of the CDR3 is 15 residues. Germline V lookup: CDR1 DFQATT, CDR2 SNEGSKA (reference sequence).

This clonotype was observed a handful of times. The CDR3 nucleotides read TGCGCCAGCAGCTTGTCTGTCGGGGCTGGGATGAACACTGAAGCTTTCTTT. Residues: CASSLSVGAGMNTEAFF. V and J are TRBV5-1 and TRBJ1-1; a possible D gene is TRBD1 (5 bases). Trimming shortened V by 1 base and J by 0 bases, and 16 bases separated the two germline ends. Germline CDR1 is SGHRS and CDR2 is YFSETQ. The CDR3 sequence is 17 residues long.

The chain uses TRBV11-2 and TRBJ1-2; 7 positions match TRBD1. V shed 5 bases and J 9 bases; nucleotides not matched to a gene: 12. CDR3 length: 14 residues. Germline-derived CDR1 and CDR2 are SGHAT and FQNNGV. CDR3 sequence: CASSLGTAVGSYTF. CDR3 coding DNA: TGTGCCAGCAGCCTGGGGACAGCGGTAGGGAGCTACACCTTC.

The V call is TRBV12-3 or TRBV12-4, the J call TRBJ1-2; TRBD1 aligns across 7 bases. CDR3 length: 17 amino acids. V gave up 7 bases and J gave up 1 base; unmatched junction bases: 15. The CDR3: CASTPGDRPFFNYGYTF. The CDR3 nucleotides read TGTGCCAGCACCCCGGGGGACAGACCTTTTTTTAACTATGGCTACACCTTC.

CDR3 protein: CASSRGHLLSYEQYF. The CDR3 DNA is TGTGCCAGCAGCCGGGGACACTTACTCTCCTACGAGCAGTACTTC. The chain couples TRBV28 to TRBJ2-7, with a weak D call TRBD1 (6 bases). Between the trimmed V and J ends, which lost 6 bases and 0 bases, there was a span of 15 bases. The germline gives CDR1 MDHEN, CDR2 SYDVKM. The CDR3 has 15 residues.